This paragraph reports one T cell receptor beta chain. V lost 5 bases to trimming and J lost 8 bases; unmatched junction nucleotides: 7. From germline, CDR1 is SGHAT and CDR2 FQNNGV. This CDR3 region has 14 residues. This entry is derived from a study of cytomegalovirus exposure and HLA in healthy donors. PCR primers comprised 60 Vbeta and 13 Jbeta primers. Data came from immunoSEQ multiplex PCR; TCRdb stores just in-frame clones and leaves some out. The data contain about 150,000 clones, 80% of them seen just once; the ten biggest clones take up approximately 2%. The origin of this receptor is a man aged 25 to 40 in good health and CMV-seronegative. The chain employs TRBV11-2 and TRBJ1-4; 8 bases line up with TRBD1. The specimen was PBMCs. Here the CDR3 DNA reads TGTGCCAGCAGCGTCGACAGGGGAAGGGAAAAACTGTTTTTT. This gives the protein CASSVDRGREKLFF.